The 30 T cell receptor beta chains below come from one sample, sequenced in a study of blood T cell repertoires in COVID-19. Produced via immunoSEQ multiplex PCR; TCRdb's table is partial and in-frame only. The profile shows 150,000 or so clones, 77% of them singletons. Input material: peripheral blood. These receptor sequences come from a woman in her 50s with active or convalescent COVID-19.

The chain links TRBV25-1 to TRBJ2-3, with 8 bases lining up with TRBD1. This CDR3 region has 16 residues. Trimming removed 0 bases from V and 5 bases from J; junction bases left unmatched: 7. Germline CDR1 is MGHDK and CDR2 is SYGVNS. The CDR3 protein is CASSEYSGGAGDTQYF. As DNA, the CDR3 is TGTGCCAGCAGTGAATACTCAGGGGGCGCAGGAGATACGCAGTATTTT. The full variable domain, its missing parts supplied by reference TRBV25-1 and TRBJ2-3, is EADIYQTPRYLVIGTGKKITLECSQTMGHDKMYWYQQDPGMELHLIHYSYGVNSTEKGDLSSESTVSRIRTEHFPLTLESARPSHTSQYLCASSEYSGGAGDTQYFGPGTRLTVL.

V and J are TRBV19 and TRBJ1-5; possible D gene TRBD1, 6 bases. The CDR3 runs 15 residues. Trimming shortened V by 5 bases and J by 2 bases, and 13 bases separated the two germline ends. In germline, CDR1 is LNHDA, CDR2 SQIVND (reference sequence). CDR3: CASSPREGGNQPQHF. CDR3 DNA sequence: TGTGCCAGTAGTCCCCGGGAGGGGGGCAATCAGCCCCAGCATTTT. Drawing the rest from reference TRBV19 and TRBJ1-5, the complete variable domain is DGGITQSPKYLFRKEGQNVTLSCEQNLNHDAMYWYRQDPGQGLRLIYYSQIVNDFQKGDIAEGYSVSREKKESFPLTVTSAQKNPTAFYLCASSPREGGNQPQHFGDGTRLSIL.

The CDR3 bases are TGTGCCAGCAGCTTAGACCCGGGACAGGCCTATGGCTACACCTTC. This gives the protein CASSLDPGQAYGYTF. The chain recombines TRBV11-2 with TRBJ1-2; 8 positions match TRBD1. After removal of 0 bases from V and 4 bases from J, the junction contained 4 bases not matched to a gene. The germline V gene encodes CDR1 SGHAT and CDR2 FQNNGV. CDR3 size: 15 residues.

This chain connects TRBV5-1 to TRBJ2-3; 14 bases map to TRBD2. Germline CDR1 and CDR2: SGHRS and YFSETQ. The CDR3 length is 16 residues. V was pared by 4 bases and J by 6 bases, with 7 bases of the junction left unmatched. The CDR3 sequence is CASSTGLAGGGDTQYF. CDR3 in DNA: TGCGCCAGCAGCACAGGACTAGCGGGAGGTGGCGATACGCAGTATTTT.

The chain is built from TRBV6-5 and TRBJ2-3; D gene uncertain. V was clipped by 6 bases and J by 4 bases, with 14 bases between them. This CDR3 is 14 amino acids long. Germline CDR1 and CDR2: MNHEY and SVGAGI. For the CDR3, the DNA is TGTGCCAGCAGGAGAGAAGAGGCCGCAGATACGCAGTATTTT. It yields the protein CASRREEAADTQYF.

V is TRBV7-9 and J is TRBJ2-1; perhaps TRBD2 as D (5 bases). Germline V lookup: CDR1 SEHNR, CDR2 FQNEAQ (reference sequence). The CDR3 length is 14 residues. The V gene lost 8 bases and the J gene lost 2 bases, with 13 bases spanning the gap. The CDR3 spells CASVEAVTYNEQFF. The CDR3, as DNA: TGTGCCAGCGTGGAAGCGGTTACCTACAATGAGCAGTTCTTC.

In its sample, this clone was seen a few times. The CDR3: CASSRERGQPQHF. The CDR3 DNA reads TGTGCCAGCAGCAGAGAACGGGGACAGCCCCAGCATTTT. The chain recombines TRBV11-2 with TRBJ1-5; D not certain. Germline V gene sequence: CDR1 SGHAT, CDR2 FQNNGV. The V end lost 5 bases, the J end lost 7 bases, and 12 bases lay between the germline ends. This CDR3 contains 13 residues. The full variable domain, rest sourced from reference TRBV11-2 and TRBJ1-5, is EAGVAQSPRYKIIEKRQSVAFWCNPISGHATLYWYQQILGQGPKLLIQFQNNGVVDDSQLPKDRFSAERLKGVDSTLKIQPAKLEDSAVYLCASSRERGQPQHFGDGTRLSIL.

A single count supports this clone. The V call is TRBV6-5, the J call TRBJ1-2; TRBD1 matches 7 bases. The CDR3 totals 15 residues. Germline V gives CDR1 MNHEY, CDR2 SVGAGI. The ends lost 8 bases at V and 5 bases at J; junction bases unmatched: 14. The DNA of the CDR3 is TGTGCCAGCTTGGGTGCCTCATGGGGACAGTATGGCTACACCTTC. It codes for CASLGASWGQYGYTF.

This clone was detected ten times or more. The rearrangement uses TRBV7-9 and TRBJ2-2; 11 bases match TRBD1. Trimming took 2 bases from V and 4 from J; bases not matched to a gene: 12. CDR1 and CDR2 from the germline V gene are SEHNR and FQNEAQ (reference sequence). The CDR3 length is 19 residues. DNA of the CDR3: TGTGCCAGCAGCTTACTTCTGGTATACGGACAGGGGGCCACCGGGGAGCTGTTTTTT. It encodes CASSLLLVYGQGATGELFF.

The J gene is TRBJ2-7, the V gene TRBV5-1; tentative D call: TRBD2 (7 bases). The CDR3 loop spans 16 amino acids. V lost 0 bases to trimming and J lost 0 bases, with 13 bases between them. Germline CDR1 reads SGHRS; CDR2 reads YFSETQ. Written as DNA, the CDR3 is TGCGCCAGCAGCTTGGAGGGGGGGTTTAGCTCCTACGAGCAGTACTTC. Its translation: CASSLEGGFSSYEQYF.

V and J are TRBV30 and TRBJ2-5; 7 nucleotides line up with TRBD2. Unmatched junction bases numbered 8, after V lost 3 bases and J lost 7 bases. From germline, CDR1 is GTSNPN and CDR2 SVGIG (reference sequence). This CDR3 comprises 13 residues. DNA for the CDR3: TGTGCCTGGAGGCAAGCGGGGCAGGGGACCCAGTACTTC. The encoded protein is CAWRQAGQGTQYF.

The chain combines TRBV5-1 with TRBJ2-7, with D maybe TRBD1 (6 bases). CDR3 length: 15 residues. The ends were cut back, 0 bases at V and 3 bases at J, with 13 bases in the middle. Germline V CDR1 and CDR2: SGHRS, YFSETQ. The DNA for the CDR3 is TGCGCCAGCAGCTTGGAAACAGGGTTTTTCTACGAGCAGTACTTC. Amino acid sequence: CASSLETGFFYEQYF.

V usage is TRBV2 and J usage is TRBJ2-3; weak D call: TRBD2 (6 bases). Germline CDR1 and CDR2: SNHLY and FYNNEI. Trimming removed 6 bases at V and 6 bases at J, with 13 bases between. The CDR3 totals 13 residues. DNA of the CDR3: TGTGCCAGCAGCCCGACTAGGCGGGATACGCAGTATTTT. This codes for CASSPTRRDTQYF.

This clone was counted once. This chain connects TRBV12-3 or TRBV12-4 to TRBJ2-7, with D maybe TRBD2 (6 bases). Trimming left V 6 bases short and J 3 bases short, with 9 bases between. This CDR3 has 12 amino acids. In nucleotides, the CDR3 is TGTGCCAGCAGCCAGGAGGGCTACGAGCAGTACTTC. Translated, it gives CASSQEGYEQYF.

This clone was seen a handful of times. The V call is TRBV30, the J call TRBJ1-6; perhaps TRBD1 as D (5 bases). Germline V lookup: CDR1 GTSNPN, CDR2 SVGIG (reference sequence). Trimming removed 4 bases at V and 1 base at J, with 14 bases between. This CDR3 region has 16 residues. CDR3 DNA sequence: TGTGCCTGGACTAATGGGGGGGGATCCTATAATTCACCCCTCCACTTT. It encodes CAWTNGGGSYNSPLHF.

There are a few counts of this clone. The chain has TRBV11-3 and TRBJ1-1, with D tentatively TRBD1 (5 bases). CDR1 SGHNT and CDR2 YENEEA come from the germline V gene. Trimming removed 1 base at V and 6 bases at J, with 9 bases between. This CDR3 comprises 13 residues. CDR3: CASSLAWGAEAFF. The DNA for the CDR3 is TGTGCCAGCAGCTTAGCCTGGGGGGCTGAAGCTTTCTTT.

The CDR3 is CASSEAAAGNTIYF. CDR3 nucleotides: TGTGCCAGCAGTGAAGCGGCAGCTGGAAACACCATATATTTT. The chain has TRBV2 and TRBJ1-3, with unresolved D. V was cut by 0 bases and J by 2 bases, with 5 bases left in between. This CDR3 is built from 14 residues. CDR1 and CDR2 (germline): SNHLY, FYNNEI.

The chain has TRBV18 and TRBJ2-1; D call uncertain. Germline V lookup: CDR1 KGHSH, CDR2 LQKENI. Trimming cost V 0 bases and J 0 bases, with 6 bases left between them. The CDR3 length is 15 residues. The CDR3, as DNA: TGTGCCAGCTCACCACCACGGAGCTCCTACAATGAGCAGTTCTTC. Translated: CASSPPRSSYNEQFF.

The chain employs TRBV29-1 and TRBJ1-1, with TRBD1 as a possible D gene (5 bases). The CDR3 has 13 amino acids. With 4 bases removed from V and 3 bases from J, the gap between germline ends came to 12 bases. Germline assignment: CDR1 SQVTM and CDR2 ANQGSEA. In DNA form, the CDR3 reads TGCAGCGTTGCGACAGTCGGCGACACTGAAGCTTTCTTT. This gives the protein CSVATVGDTEAFF.

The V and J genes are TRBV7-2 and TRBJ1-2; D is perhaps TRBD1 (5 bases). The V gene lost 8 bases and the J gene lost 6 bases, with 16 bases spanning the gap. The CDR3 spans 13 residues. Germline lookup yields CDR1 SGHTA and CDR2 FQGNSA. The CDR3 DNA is TGTGCCAGCTCCCGTAGTTCAGGGAATGGCTACACCTTC. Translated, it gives CASSRSSGNGYTF.

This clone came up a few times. The CDR3 DNA is TGCGCCAGCAGCCAAGATTGGGTACAGGGCGCGTACGAGCAGTACTTC. It yields the protein CASSQDWVQGAYEQYF. The rearrangement links TRBV4-1 to TRBJ2-7; tentatively, D is TRBD1 (6 bases). The CDR3 is 16 amino acids. Trimming shortened V by 0 bases and J by 4 bases, and 16 bases separated the two germline ends. Germline V gene lookup returns CDR1 MGHRA and CDR2 YSYEKL.

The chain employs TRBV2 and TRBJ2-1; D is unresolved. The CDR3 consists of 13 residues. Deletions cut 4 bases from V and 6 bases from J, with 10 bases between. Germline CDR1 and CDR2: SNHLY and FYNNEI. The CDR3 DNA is TGTGCCAGCAGTGTCCTAGGCGGCAATGAGCAGTTCTTC. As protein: CASSVLGGNEQFF.

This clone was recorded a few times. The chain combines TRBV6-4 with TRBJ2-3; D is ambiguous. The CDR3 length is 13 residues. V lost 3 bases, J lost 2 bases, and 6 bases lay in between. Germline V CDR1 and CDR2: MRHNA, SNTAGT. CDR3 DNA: TGTGCCAGCAGTGAAGCTCTCACAGATACGCAGTATTTT. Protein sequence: CASSEALTDTQYF.

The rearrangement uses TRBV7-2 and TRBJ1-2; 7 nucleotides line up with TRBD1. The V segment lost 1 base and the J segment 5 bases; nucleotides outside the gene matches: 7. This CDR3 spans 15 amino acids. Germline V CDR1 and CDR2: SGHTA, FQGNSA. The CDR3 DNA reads TGTGCCAGCAGCTTAGGGACAGGATCACCTTATGGCTACACCTTC. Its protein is CASSLGTGSPYGYTF.

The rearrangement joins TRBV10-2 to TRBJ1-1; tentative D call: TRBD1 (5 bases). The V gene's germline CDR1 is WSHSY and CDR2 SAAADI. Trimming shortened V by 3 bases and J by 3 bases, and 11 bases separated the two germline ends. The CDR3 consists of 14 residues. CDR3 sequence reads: CASSENDRDTEAFF. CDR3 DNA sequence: TGCGCCAGCAGTGAAAACGACAGAGACACTGAAGCTTTCTTT.

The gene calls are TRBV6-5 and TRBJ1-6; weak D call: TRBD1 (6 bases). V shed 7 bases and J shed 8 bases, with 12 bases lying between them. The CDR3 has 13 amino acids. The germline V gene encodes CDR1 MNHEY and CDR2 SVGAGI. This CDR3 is CASKLWTDSPLHF. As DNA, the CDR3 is TGTGCCAGCAAACTCTGGACAGATTCACCCCTCCACTTT.

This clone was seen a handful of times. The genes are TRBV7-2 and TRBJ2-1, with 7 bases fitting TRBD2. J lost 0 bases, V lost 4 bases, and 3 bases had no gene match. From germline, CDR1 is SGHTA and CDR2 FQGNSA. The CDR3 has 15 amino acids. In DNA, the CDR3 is TGTGCCAGCAGCTCGAGCGGGGACTCCTACAATGAGCAGTTCTTC. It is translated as CASSSSGDSYNEQFF.

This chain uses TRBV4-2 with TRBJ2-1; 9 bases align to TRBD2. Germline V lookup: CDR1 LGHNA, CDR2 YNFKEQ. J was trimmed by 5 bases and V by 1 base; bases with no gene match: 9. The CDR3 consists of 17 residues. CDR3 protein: CASSQGPRGGGDNEQFF. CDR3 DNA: TGTGCCAGCAGCCAAGGTCCGAGAGGCGGGGGGGACAATGAGCAGTTCTTC.

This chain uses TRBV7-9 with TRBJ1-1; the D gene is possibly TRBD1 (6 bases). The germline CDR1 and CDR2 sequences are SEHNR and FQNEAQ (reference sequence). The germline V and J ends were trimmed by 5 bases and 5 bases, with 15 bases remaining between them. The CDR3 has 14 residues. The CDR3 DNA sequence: TGTGCCAGCAGCCTACAGGGTAAATCGACTGAAGCTTTCTTT. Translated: CASSLQGKSTEAFF.

The CDR3 DNA reads TGCGCCAGCAGCTTGGGAGACAGGGGGAACAATTCACCCCTCCACTTT. As protein: CASSLGDRGNNSPLHF. The rearrangement links TRBV5-1 to TRBJ1-6; 9 bases are a match to TRBD1. Germline assignment: CDR1 SGHRS and CDR2 YFSETQ. The trim removed 0 bases at V and 7 bases at J, leaving 5 bases unmatched. CDR3 length equals 16 residues.